A selection of T cell receptor beta chains follows, all from one sample in a study of metastatic and nonmetastatic thyroid tumors. MiXCR reprocessed the PCR reads for TCRdb. The sample lists about 47,000 clones; about 25% were seen once. Sequencing input: blood. These receptors all stem from a male donor with papillary thyroid cancer or a benign thyroid nodule (not recorded which). Some clones in this sample may be carry-over from other donors' samples. CDR3s include the opening cysteine and the closing phenylalanine or tryptophan. D genes are given only for firm matches. The size entry is marked missing in some rows and otherwise reads once, few, many or a size class.

CDR3: CASSPLAGQGAVDTEAFF; DNA: TGTGCCAGCAGCCCCCTCGCCGGACAGGGTGCGGTGGACACTGAAGCTTTCTTT; D: TRBD1; size: few; V: TRBV28; J: TRBJ1-1
CDR3: CASSQASGTSTDTQYF; DNA: TGCGCCAGCAGCCAAGCTAGCGGGACTAGCACAGATACGCAGTATTTT; D: TRBD2; size: many; V: TRBV4-1; J: TRBJ2-3
CDR3: CASRLAGGSYEQYF; DNA: TGTGCCAGCAGACTAGCGGGAGGGTCCTACGAGCAGTACTTC; D: TRBD2; size: many; V: TRBV5-5; J: TRBJ2-7
CDR3: CASSAGQLSYEQYF; DNA: TGTGCCAGCAGCGCCGGACAGCTGTCCTACGAGCAGTACTTC; D: NA; size: many; V: TRBV7-8; J: TRBJ2-7
CDR3: CASSESGTGLNTEAFF; DNA: TGTGCCAGTAGTGAATCCGGGACAGGCTTGAACACTGAAGCTTTCTTT; D: TRBD1; size: NA; V: TRBV19; J: TRBJ1-1
CDR3: CASSGLAGSGELFF; DNA: TGCGCCAGCAGTGGACTAGCGGGGAGCGGGGAGCTGTTTTTT; D: TRBD2; size: NA; V: TRBV10-1; J: TRBJ2-2
CDR3: CASSVDQINYGYTF; DNA: TGTGCCAGCAGCGTAGATCAGATTAACTATGGCTACACCTTC; D: NA; size: NA; V: TRBV9; J: TRBJ1-2
CDR3: CASSLDGQMNTEAFF; DNA: TGCGCCAGCAGCTTGGATGGGCAGATGAACACTGAAGCTTTCTTT; D: NA; size: NA; V: TRBV5-1; J: TRBJ1-1
CDR3: CASGLTWCTEAFF; DNA: TGCGCCAGCGGCTTGACATGGTGCACTGAAGCTTTCTTT; D: NA; size: NA; V: TRBV5-1; J: TRBJ1-1
CDR3: CASSLASGSSNEQFF; DNA: TGTGCCAGCAGCTTAGCTTCAGGCAGCTCCAATGAGCAGTTCTTC; D: NA; size: NA; V: TRBV7-2; J: TRBJ2-1
CDR3: CASRPIRPGPWDEQFF; DNA: TGTGCCAGTAGACCGATAAGACCGGGACCTTGGGATGAGCAGTTCTTC; D: NA; size: NA; V: TRBV19; J: TRBJ2-1
CDR3: CAWGTSLRNTIYF; DNA: TGTGCCTGGGGAACCTCTCTGAGAAACACCATATATTTT; D: NA; size: NA; V: TRBV30; J: TRBJ1-3
CDR3: CASSSRLAEYNEQFF; DNA: TGTGCCAGTAGTTCCCGACTAGCGGAGTACAATGAGCAGTTCTTC; D: TRBD2; size: many; V: TRBV19; J: TRBJ2-1
CDR3: CASSYVGAYYNEQFF; DNA: TGTGCCAGCAGTTATGTGGGGGCTTACTACAATGAGCAGTTCTTC; D: NA; size: many; V: TRBV6-1; J: TRBJ2-1
CDR3: CSVIRTGLSYNEQFF; DNA: TGCAGCGTTATCAGGACAGGGCTTTCCTACAATGAGCAGTTCTTC; D: TRBD1; size: many; V: TRBV29-1; J: TRBJ2-1
CDR3: CASSSDSIGELFF; DNA: TGTGCCAGCAGCTCGGACAGTATCGGGGAGCTGTTTTTT; D: NA; size: NA; V: TRBV11-3; J: TRBJ2-2
CDR3: CASSEGGDTDTQYF; DNA: TGTGCCAGCAGTGAAGGCGGGGACACAGATACGCAGTATTTT; D: NA; size: NA; V: TRBV6-1; J: TRBJ2-3
CDR3: CASSVRMGLAGWHEQYF; DNA: TGTGCCAGCAGTGTGCGCATGGGACTAGCGGGATGGCACGAGCAGTACTTC; D: TRBD2; size: few; V: TRBV12-3/TRBV12-4; J: TRBJ2-7
CDR3: CASSVASNTGELFF; DNA: TGTGCCAGCAGCGTAGCCTCGAACACCGGGGAGCTGTTTTTT; D: NA; size: NA; V: TRBV9; J: TRBJ2-2
CDR3: CASTWGSASNPYEQYF; DNA: TGTGCCAGCACCTGGGGGAGTGCCTCAAACCCCTACGAGCAGTACTTC; D: NA; size: many; V: TRBV5-8; J: TRBJ2-7
CDR3: CASSETWLAGDTQYF; DNA: TGTGCCAGCAGTGAAACGTGGCTAGCGGGAGATACGCAGTATTTT; D: TRBD2; size: many; V: TRBV6-1; J: TRBJ2-3
CDR3: CAWTSFGSDTQYF; DNA: TGTGCCTGGACCTCCTTCGGGTCAGATACGCAGTATTTT; D: NA; size: many; V: TRBV30; J: TRBJ2-3
CDR3: CASRLQATNEKLFF; DNA: TGTGCCAGCAGACTACAGGCGACTAATGAAAAACTGTTTTTT; D: NA; size: many; V: TRBV6-1; J: TRBJ1-4
CDR3: CASSPLGRGSEQYF; DNA: TGCGCCAGCAGCCCGTTGGGGCGGGGTAGTGAGCAGTACTTC; D: NA; size: NA; V: TRBV4-3; J: TRBJ2-7